The next 20 T cell receptor beta chains were all read from a single sample in a study of shared clonotypes between healthy human individuals (dated by TCRdb to the early 2020s). The library was produced with the immunoSEQ multiplex PCR assay. TCRdb took this table from immuneACCESS and kept in-frame rearrangements with V and J called. Such tables lack part of the clones; where checked against another copy, unresolved V genes explain under half of the gap, and the rest is unexplained. The sample data list about 730,000 clones, and around 70% of these were observed just once. Under 2% of the sample rests with the top ten. Sequencing input: memory CD4+ T cells sorted from blood. This sample's cell subset or site label indicates: CD45RA-negative fraction. The receptors stem from a woman in her 30s in good health.

This chain connects TRBV18 to TRBJ1-2, with D unclear. This CDR3 contains 12 residues. Trimming stripped 2 bases from V and 8 bases from J, with 9 bases between. From germline, CDR1 is KGHSH and CDR2 LQKENI. The CDR3 coding sequence is TGTGCCAGCTCACCAGACACGGAAGGCTACACCTTC. Protein: CASSPDTEGYTF.

The DNA for the CDR3 is TGTGCCAGCAGCATGGCCGGGACAGGGGAAGGGTATGGCTACACCTTC. Protein product: CASSMAGTGEGYGYTF. J is TRBJ1-2 and V is TRBV7-2; 10 nucleotides align to TRBD1. The CDR3 contains 16 residues. Germline CDR1 reads SGHTA; CDR2 reads FQGNSA. J lost 5 bases, V lost 5 bases, and 11 bases had no gene match.

The genes are TRBV4-1 and TRBJ2-2; D possibly uses TRBD1 or TRBD2 (5 bases each). This CDR3 has 17 residues. V was pared by 6 bases and J by 2 bases, with 19 bases between. Germline values: CDR1 MGHRA, CDR2 YSYEKL. In nucleotides, the CDR3 is TGCGCCAGCAGGGATCTCTGGGGGAGTATCAACACCGGGGAGCTGTTTTTT. Translated: CASRDLWGSINTGELFF.

This clone was recorded many times. The chain is built from TRBV4-1 and TRBJ1-4, with D possibly being TRBD1 (5 bases). The CDR3 is made up of 17 amino acids. Germline CDR1 MGHRA, CDR2 YSYEKL. The ends were cut back, 0 bases at V and 6 bases at J, with 17 bases in the middle. CDR3 sequence: CASSQDIKEGTYEKLFF. In DNA, the CDR3 is TGCGCCAGCAGCCAAGATATAAAGGAAGGGACCTATGAAAAACTGTTTTTT.

The chain links TRBV7-8 to TRBJ2-7, with D possibly matching TRBD2 (5 bases). Trimming cost V 5 bases and J 3 bases, with 17 bases left between them. The CDR3 spans 15 residues. Germline V gene lookup returns CDR1 SGHVS and CDR2 FQNEAQ. The CDR3 here is CASSRRPEAGYEQYF. The CDR3 region has the DNA TGTGCCAGCAGCCGCAGACCGGAGGCGGGCTACGAGCAGTACTTC.

This chain links TRBV2 with TRBJ2-7; TRBD2 aligns across 7 bases. From germline, CDR1 is SNHLY and CDR2 FYNNEI. V dropped 8 bases and J dropped 4; count of bases not matched to a gene: 11. This CDR3 comprises 14 residues. In nucleotides, the CDR3 is TGTGCCAGCTACCCCCGGGAGGAGGTGTACGAGCAGTACTTC. Translated: CASYPREEVYEQYF.

CDR3 nucleotide sequence: TGTGCCAGCAGCCAAGGCGGACAGCCTAACTATGGCTACACCTTC. Amino acids: CASSQGGQPNYGYTF. The rearrangement links TRBV4-2 to TRBJ1-2; D possibly corresponds to TRBD1 (6 bases). The CDR3 spans 15 residues. The ends were cut back, 1 base at V and 0 bases at J, with 9 bases in the middle. The V gene's germline CDR1 is LGHNA and CDR2 YNFKEQ.

CDR3 loop: CASSLDRSYGYTF. The CDR3 DNA sequence: TGTGCCAGCAGCCTGGACAGGAGCTATGGCTACACCTTC. The rearrangement uses TRBV28 and TRBJ1-2; TRBD1 matches 7 bases. Germline CDR1 reads MDHEN; CDR2 reads SYDVKM. The CDR3 totals 13 residues. Losses at the gene ends were 6 bases for V and 4 bases for J; bases not matched to a gene: 5.

The V call is TRBV18, the J call TRBJ1-1, with 10 bases aligning to TRBD1. This CDR3 comprises 16 residues. J was trimmed by 1 base and V by 0 bases; bases with no gene match: 2. Germline loops: CDR1 KGHSH, CDR2 LQKENI. DNA for the CDR3: TGTGCCAGCTCACCACCGGGACAGGGGAGGAACACTGAAGCTTTCTTT. It translates to CASSPPGQGRNTEAFF.

This chain connects TRBV10-3 to TRBJ2-3, with TRBD2 matching 7 bases. J was trimmed by 3 bases and V by 4 bases; bases with no gene match: 13. Germline CDR1 reads ENHRY; CDR2 reads SYGVKD. The CDR3 has 17 residues. CDR3 protein: CAISGGGGEGLTDTQYF. The CDR3, as DNA: TGTGCCATCAGTGGGGGAGGAGGGGAGGGCCTAACAGATACGCAGTATTTT.

The chain joins TRBV28 to TRBJ1-3, with a tentative D call TRBD1 (6 bases). Germline CDR1 MDHEN, CDR2 SYDVKM. This CDR3 comprises 17 residues. Trimming pared 6 bases from V and 1 base from J, leaving 19 bases between. CDR3 sequence: CASRATGTRFSGNTIYF. CDR3 DNA sequence: TGTGCCAGCAGGGCTACCGGGACACGTTTTTCTGGAAACACCATATATTTT.

The V and J genes are TRBV28 and TRBJ1-2, with no clear D. The CDR3 spans 12 residues. Germline assignment: CDR1 MDHEN and CDR2 SYDVKM. Trimming removed 2 bases at V and 8 bases at J, with 9 bases between. CDR3 region: CASSLTSLGYTF. The CDR3 bases are TGTGCCAGCAGTTTAACCAGTTTGGGCTACACCTTC.

The rearrangement links TRBV6-4 to TRBJ1-3; the match to TRBD1 covers 7 bases. J gave up 0 bases and V 4 bases, and 6 bases lay outside the gene matches. Germline CDR1 and CDR2: MRHNA and SNTAGT. The length of the CDR3 is 16 residues. The CDR3 DNA reads as TGTGCCAGCAGTGGACGGACAGGCTTCTCTGGAAACACCATATATTTT. It translates to CASSGRTGFSGNTIYF.

This clone was seen more than once but under ten times. The chain carries TRBV2 and TRBJ2-2; TRBD1 aligns across 8 bases. Unmatched junction bases numbered 6, after V lost 5 bases and J lost 1 base. CDR1 and CDR2 from the germline V gene are SNHLY and FYNNEI. CDR3 size: 16 residues. CDR3 in DNA: TGTGCCAGCAGTCTCCTGGGGACAGGGAACACCGGGGAGCTGTTTTTT. As protein: CASSLLGTGNTGELFF.

This clone appeared a few times. The V and J genes are TRBV10-3 and TRBJ1-2; 8 bases fit TRBD1. The germline V gene has CDR1 ENHRY and CDR2 SYGVKD. J gave up 3 bases and V 5 bases, and 2 bases lay outside the gene matches. The length of the CDR3 is 13 residues. CDR3 protein: CAISPDRDYGYTF. In DNA form, the CDR3 reads TGTGCCATCAGTCCGGACAGGGACTATGGCTACACCTTC.

This sequence joins TRBV19 and TRBJ2-3, with 9 bases lining up with TRBD2. Trimming removed 3 bases from V and 7 bases from J; junction bases left unmatched: 8. The germline V gene encodes CDR1 LNHDA and CDR2 SQIVND (reference sequence). The CDR3 covers 15 residues. The CDR3, as DNA: TGTGCCAGTAGTATCTTAGCGGGAGAGGCCCATACGCAGTATTTT. The encoded protein is CASSILAGEAHTQYF.

The chain carries TRBV7-3 and TRBJ1-2; tentatively, D is TRBD1 (5 bases). The CDR3 is made up of 13 amino acids. The V gene's germline CDR1 is SGHTA and CDR2 FQGTGA. Trimming left V 3 bases short and J 8 bases short, with 13 bases between. The CDR3 spells CASSFEGVRGYTF. DNA of the CDR3: TGTGCCAGCAGCTTCGAAGGGGTGAGAGGCTACACCTTC.

This sequence joins TRBV4-1 and TRBJ2-1; D perhaps matches TRBD1 (6 bases). Germline lookup yields CDR1 MGHRA and CDR2 YSYEKL. V shed 2 bases and J shed 11 bases, with 16 bases lying between them. The CDR3 consists of 14 residues. The CDR3 region has the DNA TGCGCCAGCAGCCAAACGGACAGACCGGGACAGCAGTTCTTC. Its translation: CASSQTDRPGQQFF.

This chain links TRBV7-8 with TRBJ2-5; 12 nucleotides line up with TRBD2. This CDR3 has 18 residues. V shed 7 bases and J 5 bases; nucleotides not matched to a gene: 17. In germline, CDR1 is SGHVS, CDR2 FQNEAQ. The CDR3 DNA reads as TGTGCCAGCATCGGGTCTAGCGGGAGGGCCCTTACGAGGGAGACCCAGTACTTC. It codes for CASIGSSGRALTRETQYF.

This chain joins TRBV25-1 and TRBJ1-2; no clear D. The CDR3 is 14 residues long. Germline loops: CDR1 MGHDK, CDR2 SYGVNS. V lost 6 bases and J 7 bases, leaving 18 bases between the germline ends. The CDR3 is CASSPMVVTGGYTF. DNA of the CDR3: TGTGCCAGCAGCCCTATGGTGGTTACGGGTGGCTACACCTTC.